This T cell receptor beta chain comes out of a study of control samples from healthy donors and cancer patients (dated by TCRdb to the early 2020s). In regard to this clone: No cognate antigen has been identified for it. There are no base qualities to consult, and no much larger clone falls within one base. Other DNA sequences in this sample translate to the same CDR3.

For CDR1 and CDR2, the germline V gene lists SGHRS and YFSETQ. From the cysteine through the phenylalanine, the CDR3 covers 14 amino acids. Only the CDR3 DNA stays, 42 bases, in frame from base 1. V is clipped by 1 base and J by 8 bases, and the sequence between their germline boundaries is 15 bases long. Library construction relied on the immunoSEQ multiplex PCR assay. What TCRdb holds here is the immuneACCESS table cut down to in-frame rearrangements. Part of the clones is not present; checked against another copy, under half of the missing clones reflect an unresolved V gene, and the others are unexplained. The sample includes roughly 100,000 clones, with 91% observed a single time. Nearly 0.95% of the sample belongs to the ten largest clones.

The V gene is TRBV5-1 and the J gene is TRBJ1-1; a tentative D match to TRBD1 spans 6 bases. Sequencing was done on a sample of blood. The receptor's source is a woman aged 25 to 39 in good health. CDR3 loop: CASSLLGGSTEAFF. The bases read TGCGCCAGCAGCTTGCTCGGGGGCAGCACGGAAGCTTTCTTT.